The clone carrying this T cell receptor beta chain has just a few counts. Antigen specificity is unknown. The sample originates from a study of post-analysis software for immune sequencing data. V lost 4 bases, J lost 0 bases, and 11 bases stayed unmatched. This CDR3 has 18 amino acids. CDR1 is DFQATT, CDR2 SNEGSKA, per germline (reference sequence). Unique-molecular-identifier-tagged TCR beta cDNA libraries were used. MiXCR, applied by TCRdb to the PCR reads, yields one record per CDR3 protein. Among around 770,000 distinct CDR3 sequences listed, roughly 46% were seen once. Study findings and constraints: Elevated frequency relative to controls characterized about 5 TRBV segments in patients, TRBV5-6, TRBV5-1 and TRBV20-1 among them.

Sequencing was done on a sample of blood. The genes are TRBV20-1 and TRBJ2-1, with TRBD2 matching over 11 bases. This receptor was obtained from a girl aged 5 to 17 with multiple sclerosis. Written as DNA, the CDR3 is TGCAGTGCTACGGGACTAGCGGTTCAAAGGGGCTCCTACAATGAGCAGTTCTTC. Translated, it gives CSATGLAVQRGSYNEQFF.